These T cell receptor beta chains were read from a single sample in a study of blood T cell repertoires in COVID-19. Some clones are missing from TCRdb's copy, which holds only in-frame ones; the method was immunoSEQ multiplex PCR. The top ten clones hold over 3.5% of a sample with 300,000 or so clones, around 90% of them seen once. Sequenced sample: peripheral blood. The receptors originated from a woman between 40 and 50 years old with acute or convalescent COVID-19. Both conserved end residues are part of each CDR3. The order of the fields is V gene, clone size, CDR3 length, J gene, D gene, CDR3 protein, CDR3 DNA. D genes are given only for firm matches. Where a row states a size, it is once, few, many or the class of an expanded clone; other rows omit it.

TRBV9	.	16	TRBJ2-5	TRBD2	CASSGGLAGGQETQYF	TGTGCCAGCAGCGGAGGACTAGCGGGGGGCCAAGAGACCCAGTACTTC
TRBV6-5	.	15	TRBJ1-5	.	CASSPPGLSNQPQHF	TGTGCCAGCAGCCCCCCTGGACTTAGCAATCAGCCCCAGCATTTT
TRBV2	.	13	TRBJ1-1	TRBD1	CASRRTGTTEAFF	TGTGCCAGCAGACGGACAGGGACAACTGAAGCTTTCTTT
TRBV6-4	.	16	TRBJ2-6	.	CASSGAGATGANVLTF	TGTGCCAGCAGTGGGGCGGGGGCGACGGGGGCCAACGTCCTGACTTTC
TRBV10-2	.	16	TRBJ1-2	TRBD1	CASRRRGTGTDYGYTF	TGCGCCAGCCGAAGAAGGGGGACAGGGACAGACTATGGCTACACCTTC
TRBV13	.	16	TRBJ2-2	TRBD2	CASSLALAGGAGELFF	TGTGCCAGCAGCTTAGCCCTAGCGGGGGGAGCCGGGGAGCTGTTTTTT
TRBV12-3/TRBV12-4	.	13	TRBJ2-1	.	CASSFSRGREQFF	TGTGCCAGCAGTTTTTCCAGGGGTCGCGAGCAGTTCTTC
TRBV5-1	.	14	TRBJ2-5	.	CASSLAGGGETQYF	TGCGCCAGCAGCTTGGCGGGGGGCGGTGAGACCCAGTACTTC
TRBV5-1	once	13	TRBJ2-5	.	CASSRGVGETQYF	TGCGCCAGCAGCCGGGGAGTCGGAGAGACCCAGTACTTC
TRBV9	.	16	TRBJ2-3	.	CASSVEGGSTTDTQYF	TGTGCCAGCAGCGTAGAGGGGGGGTCGACGACAGATACGCAGTATTTT
TRBV6-5	.	15	TRBJ1-2	TRBD1	CASSYGDRGSEGYTF	TGTGCCAGCAGTTACGGGGACAGGGGATCGGAAGGCTACACCTTC
TRBV28	once	14	TRBJ1-2	TRBD1	CASSLVLGQYGYTF	TGTGCCAGCAGTTTAGTATTGGGACAGTATGGCTACACCTTC
TRBV6-6	.	15	TRBJ1-3	.	CASSNRDIAGNTIYF	TGTGCCAGCAGTAACCGGGACATAGCTGGAAACACCATATATTTT
TRBV3-1/TRBV3-2	.	14	TRBJ2-2	.	CASSQVGGTGELFF	TGTGCCAGCAGCCAAGTAGGAGGCACCGGGGAGCTGTTTTTT
TRBV5-4	.	13	TRBJ2-1	TRBD1	CASSPTGGNEQFF	TGTGCCAGCAGCCCGACAGGGGGCAATGAGCAGTTCTTC
TRBV28	.	14	TRBJ1-2	.	CASSLRPPQEGSTF	TGTGCCAGCAGTTTGCGTCCCCCCCAGGAGGGGTCCACCTTC
TRBV5-1	.	16	TRBJ2-1	.	CASAPHGAGRYNEQFF	TGCGCCAGCGCGCCCCATGGGGCAGGGCGCTACAATGAGCAGTTCTTC
TRBV7-8	once	17	TRBJ2-1	.	CASSLALEGRSYNEQFF	TGTGCCAGCAGCTTAGCGCTGGAGGGGCGCTCCTACAATGAGCAGTTCTTC
TRBV9	.	17	TRBJ2-3	TRBD2	CAGSVETSGDTTDTQYF	TGTGCCGGCAGCGTAGAGACTAGCGGGGACACCACAGATACGCAGTATTTT